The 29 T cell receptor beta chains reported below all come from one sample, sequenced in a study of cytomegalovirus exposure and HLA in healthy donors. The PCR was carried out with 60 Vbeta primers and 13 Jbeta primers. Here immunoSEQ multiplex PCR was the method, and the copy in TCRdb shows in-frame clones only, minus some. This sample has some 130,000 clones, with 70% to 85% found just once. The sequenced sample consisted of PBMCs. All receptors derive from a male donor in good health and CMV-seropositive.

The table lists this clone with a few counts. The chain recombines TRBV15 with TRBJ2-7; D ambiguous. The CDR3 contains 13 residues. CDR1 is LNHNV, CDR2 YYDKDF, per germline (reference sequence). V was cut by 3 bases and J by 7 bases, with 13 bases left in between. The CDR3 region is CATSRTNREEQYF. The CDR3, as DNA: TGTGCCACCAGCAGGACCAACAGAGAAGAGCAGTACTTC.

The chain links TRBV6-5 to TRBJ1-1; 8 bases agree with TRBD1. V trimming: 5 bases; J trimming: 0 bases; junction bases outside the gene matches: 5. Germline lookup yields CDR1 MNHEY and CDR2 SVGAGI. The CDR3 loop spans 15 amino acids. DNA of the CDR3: TGTGCCAGCAGTAATCGACAGGGGATGAACACTGAAGCTTTCTTT. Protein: CASSNRQGMNTEAFF.

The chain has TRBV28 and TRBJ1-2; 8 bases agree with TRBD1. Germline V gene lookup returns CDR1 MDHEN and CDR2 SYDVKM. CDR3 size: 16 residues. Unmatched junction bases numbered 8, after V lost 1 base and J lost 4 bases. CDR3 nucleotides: TGTGCCAGCAGTTTATTTCAGGGGGCGAGCGGCTATGGCTACACCTTC. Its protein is CASSLFQGASGYGYTF.

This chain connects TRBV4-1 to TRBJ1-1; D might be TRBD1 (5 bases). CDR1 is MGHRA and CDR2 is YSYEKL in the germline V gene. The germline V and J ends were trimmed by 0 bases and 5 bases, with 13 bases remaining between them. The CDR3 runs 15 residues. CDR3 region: CASSQEGGGWTEAFF. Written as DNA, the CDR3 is TGCGCCAGCAGCCAAGAAGGCGGGGGTTGGACTGAAGCTTTCTTT.

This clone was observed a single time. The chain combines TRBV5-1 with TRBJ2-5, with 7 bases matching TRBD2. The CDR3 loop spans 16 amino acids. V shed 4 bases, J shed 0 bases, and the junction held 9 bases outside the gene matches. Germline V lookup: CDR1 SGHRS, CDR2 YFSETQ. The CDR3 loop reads CASSPAASGNQETQYF. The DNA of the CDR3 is TGCGCCAGCAGCCCCGCGGCTAGCGGAAACCAAGAGACCCAGTACTTC.

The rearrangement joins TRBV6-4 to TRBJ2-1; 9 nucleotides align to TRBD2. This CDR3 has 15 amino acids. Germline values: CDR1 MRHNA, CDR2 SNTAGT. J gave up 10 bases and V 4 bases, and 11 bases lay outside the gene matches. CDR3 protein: CASSVEAGGPREQFF. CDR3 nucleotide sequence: TGTGCCAGCAGTGTAGAAGCGGGGGGCCCCAGAGAGCAGTTCTTC.

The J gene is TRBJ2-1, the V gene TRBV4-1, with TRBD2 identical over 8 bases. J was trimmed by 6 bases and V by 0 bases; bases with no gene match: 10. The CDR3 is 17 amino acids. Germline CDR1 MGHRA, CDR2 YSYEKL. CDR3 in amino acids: CASSQDFASGQGNEQFF. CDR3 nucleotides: TGCGCCAGCAGCCAAGATTTCGCTAGCGGGCAGGGCAATGAGCAGTTCTTC.

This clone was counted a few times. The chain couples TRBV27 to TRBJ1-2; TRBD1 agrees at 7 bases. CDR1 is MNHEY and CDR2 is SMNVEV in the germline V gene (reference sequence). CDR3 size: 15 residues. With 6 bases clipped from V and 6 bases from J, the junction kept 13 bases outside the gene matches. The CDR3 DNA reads TGTGCCAGCAGCCCCCCGGGAAGGGGGCGGCATGGCTACACCTTC. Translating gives CASSPPGRGRHGYTF.

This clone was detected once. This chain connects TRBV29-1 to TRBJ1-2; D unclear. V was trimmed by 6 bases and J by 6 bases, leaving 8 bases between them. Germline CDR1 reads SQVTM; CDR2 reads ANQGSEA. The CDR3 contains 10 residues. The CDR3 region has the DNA TGCAGCGTCGGGGAGGATGGCTACACCTTC. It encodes CSVGEDGYTF. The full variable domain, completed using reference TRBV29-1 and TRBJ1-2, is SAVISQKPSRDICQRGTSLTIQCQVDSQVTMMFWYRQQPGQSLTLIATANQGSEATYESGFVIDKFPISRPNLTFSTLTVSNMSPEDSSIYLCSVGEDGYTFGSGTRLTVV.

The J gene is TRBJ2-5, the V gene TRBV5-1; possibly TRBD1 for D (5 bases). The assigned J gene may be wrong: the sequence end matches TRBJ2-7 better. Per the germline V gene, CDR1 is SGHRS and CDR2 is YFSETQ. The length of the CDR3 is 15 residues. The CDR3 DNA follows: TGCGCCAGCAGCTCCCAACAGGTAGGGGCCTACGAGCAGTACTTC. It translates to CASSSQQVGAYEQYF.

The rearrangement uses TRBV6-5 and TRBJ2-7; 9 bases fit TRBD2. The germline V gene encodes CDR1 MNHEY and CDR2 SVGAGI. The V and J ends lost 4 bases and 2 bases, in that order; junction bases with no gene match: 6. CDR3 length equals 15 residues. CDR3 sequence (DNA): TGTGCCAGCAGTTCGCAAGCGGGGGGACCCTACGAGCAGTACTTC. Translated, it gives CASSSQAGGPYEQYF.

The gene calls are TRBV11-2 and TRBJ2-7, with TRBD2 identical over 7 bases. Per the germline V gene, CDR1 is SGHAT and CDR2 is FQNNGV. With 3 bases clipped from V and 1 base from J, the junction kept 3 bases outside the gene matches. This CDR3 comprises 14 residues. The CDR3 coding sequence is TGTGCCAGCAGCTTCATGGGGGGGTCCTACGAGCAGTACTTC. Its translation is CASSFMGGSYEQYF.

The CDR3 here is CASSYSAGFSSYEQYF. As DNA, the CDR3 is TGTGCCAGCAGTTACTCGGCAGGGTTCAGCTCCTACGAGCAGTACTTC. V and J are TRBV6-5 and TRBJ2-7; a possible D gene is TRBD1 (5 bases). Germline CDR1 and CDR2: MNHEY and SVGAGI. The CDR3 loop spans 16 amino acids. V lost 0 bases, J lost 0 bases, and 12 bases lay in between.

CDR3 DNA: TGTGCCAGCAGTTGGTCGGGGGGCACTGAAGCTTTCTTT. It encodes CASSWSGGTEAFF. This chain joins TRBV28 and TRBJ1-1; D is perhaps TRBD1 (5 bases). The CDR3 covers 13 residues. Germline CDR1 and CDR2: MDHEN and SYDVKM. Trimming took off 4 bases at V and 4 bases at J, with 10 bases between the two ends. The whole variable domain, filled in from reference TRBV28 and TRBJ1-1, reads DVKVTQSSRYLVKRTGEKVFLECVQDMDHENMFWYRQDPGLGLRLIYFSYDVKMKEKGDIPEGYSVSREKKERFSLILESASTNQTSMYLCASSWSGGTEAFFGQGTRLTVV.

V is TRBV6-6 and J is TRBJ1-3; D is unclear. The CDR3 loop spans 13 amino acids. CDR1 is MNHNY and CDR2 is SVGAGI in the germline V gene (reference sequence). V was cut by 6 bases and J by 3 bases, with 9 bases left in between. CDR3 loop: CASSAGFGNTIYF. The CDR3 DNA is TGTGCCAGCAGCGCGGGGTTTGGAAACACCATATATTTT.

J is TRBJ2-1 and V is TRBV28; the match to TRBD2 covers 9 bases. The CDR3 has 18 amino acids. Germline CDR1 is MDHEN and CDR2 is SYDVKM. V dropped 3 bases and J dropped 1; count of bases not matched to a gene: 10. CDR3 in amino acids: CASSFPPNSGSSYNEQFF. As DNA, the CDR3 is TGTGCCAGCAGTTTCCCCCCTAATAGCGGGAGTTCCTACAATGAGCAGTTCTTC.

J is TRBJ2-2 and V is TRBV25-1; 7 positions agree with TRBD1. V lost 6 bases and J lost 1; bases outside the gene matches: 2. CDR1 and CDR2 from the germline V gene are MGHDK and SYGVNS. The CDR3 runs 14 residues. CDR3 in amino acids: CASSRTGNTGELFF. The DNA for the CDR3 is TGTGCCAGCAGCAGGACAGGGAACACCGGGGAGCTGTTTTTT.

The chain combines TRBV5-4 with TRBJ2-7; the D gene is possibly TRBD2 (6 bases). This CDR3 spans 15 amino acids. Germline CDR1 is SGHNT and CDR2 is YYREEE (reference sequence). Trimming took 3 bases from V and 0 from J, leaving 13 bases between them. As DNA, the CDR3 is TGTGCCAGCAGCTCCGGGACTCTGATCTCCTACGAGCAGTACTTC. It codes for CASSSGTLISYEQYF.

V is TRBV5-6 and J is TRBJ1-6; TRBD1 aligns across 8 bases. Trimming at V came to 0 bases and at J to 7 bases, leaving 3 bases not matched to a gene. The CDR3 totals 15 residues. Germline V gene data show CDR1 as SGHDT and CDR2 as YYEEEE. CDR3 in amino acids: CASSLGQGINSPLHF. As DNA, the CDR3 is TGTGCCAGCAGCTTGGGACAGGGGATAAATTCACCCCTCCACTTT.

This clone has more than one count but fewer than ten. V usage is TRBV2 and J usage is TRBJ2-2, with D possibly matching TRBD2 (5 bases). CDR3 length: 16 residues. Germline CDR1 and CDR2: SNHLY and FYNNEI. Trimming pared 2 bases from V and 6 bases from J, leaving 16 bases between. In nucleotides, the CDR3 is TGTGCCAGCAGTGAACGGGGTCAAGCTTTCGCCGGGGAGCTGTTTTTT. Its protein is CASSERGQAFAGELFF.

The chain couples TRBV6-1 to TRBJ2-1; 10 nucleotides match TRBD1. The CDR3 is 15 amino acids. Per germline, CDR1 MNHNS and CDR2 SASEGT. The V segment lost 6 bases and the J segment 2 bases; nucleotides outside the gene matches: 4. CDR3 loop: CASSLTGGTYNEQFF. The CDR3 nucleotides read TGTGCCAGCAGCCTGACAGGGGGCACCTACAATGAGCAGTTCTTC.

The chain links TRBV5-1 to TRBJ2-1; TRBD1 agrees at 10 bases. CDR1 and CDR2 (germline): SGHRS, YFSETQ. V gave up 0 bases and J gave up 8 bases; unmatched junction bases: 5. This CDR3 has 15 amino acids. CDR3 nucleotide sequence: TGCGCCAGCAGCTTGGGGACAGGGGGAGGTTATGAGCAGTTCTTC. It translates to CASSLGTGGGYEQFF.

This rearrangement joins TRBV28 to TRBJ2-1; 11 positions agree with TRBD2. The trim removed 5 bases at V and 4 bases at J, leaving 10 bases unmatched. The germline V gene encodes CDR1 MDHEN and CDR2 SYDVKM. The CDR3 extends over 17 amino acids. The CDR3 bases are TGTGCCAGCAGTCTGCTGACTAGCGGGGACCTTTACAATGAGCAGTTCTTC. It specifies CASSLLTSGDLYNEQFF. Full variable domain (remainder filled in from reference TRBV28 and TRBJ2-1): DVKVTQSSRYLVKRTGEKVFLECVQDMDHENMFWYRQDPGLGLRLIYFSYDVKMKEKGDIPEGYSVSREKKERFSLILESASTNQTSMYLCASSLLTSGDLYNEQFFGPGTRLTVL.

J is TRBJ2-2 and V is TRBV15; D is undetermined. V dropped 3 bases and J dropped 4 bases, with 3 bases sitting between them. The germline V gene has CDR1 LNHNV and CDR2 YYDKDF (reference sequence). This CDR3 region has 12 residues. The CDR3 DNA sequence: TGTGCCACCAGCAGCCTCACCGGGGAGCTGTTTTTT. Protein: CATSSLTGELFF.

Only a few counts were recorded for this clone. The CDR3: CASSASGGFETQYF. CDR3 sequence (DNA): TGTGCCAGCAGTGCCAGCGGGGGCTTCGAGACCCAGTACTTC. The rearrangement uses TRBV6-1 and TRBJ2-5; TRBD2 matches 8 bases. The ends lost 4 bases at V and 5 bases at J; junction bases unmatched: 6. This CDR3 is 14 amino acids long. Germline V gene sequence: CDR1 MNHNS, CDR2 SASEGT.

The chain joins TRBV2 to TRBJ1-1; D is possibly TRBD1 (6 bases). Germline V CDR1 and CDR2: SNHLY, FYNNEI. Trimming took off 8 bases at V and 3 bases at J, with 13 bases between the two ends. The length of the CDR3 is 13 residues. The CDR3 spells CASRGADYTEAFF. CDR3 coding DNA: TGTGCCAGCCGGGGGGCGGATTACACTGAAGCTTTCTTT.

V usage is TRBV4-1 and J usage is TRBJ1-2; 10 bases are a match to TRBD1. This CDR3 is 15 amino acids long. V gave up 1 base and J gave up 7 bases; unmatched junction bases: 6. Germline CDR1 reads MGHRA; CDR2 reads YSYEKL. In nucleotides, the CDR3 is TGCGCCAGCAGCCAAGGATGGACAGGGGGAGGTGGCTACACCTTC. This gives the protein CASSQGWTGGGGYTF.

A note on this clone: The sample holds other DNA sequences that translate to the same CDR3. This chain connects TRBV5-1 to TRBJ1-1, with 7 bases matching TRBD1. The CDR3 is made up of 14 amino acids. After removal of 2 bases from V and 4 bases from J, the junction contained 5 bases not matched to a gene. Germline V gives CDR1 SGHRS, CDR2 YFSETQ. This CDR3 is CASSLQGTGTEAFF. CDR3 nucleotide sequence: TGCGCCAGCAGCTTACAGGGGACGGGCACTGAAGCTTTCTTT. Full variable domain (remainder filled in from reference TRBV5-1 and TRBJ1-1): KAGVTQTPRYLIKTRGQQVTLSCSPISGHRSVSWYQQTPGQGLQFLFEYFSETQRNKGNFPGRFSGRQFSNSRSEMNVSTLELGDSALYLCASSLQGTGTEAFFGQGTRLTVV.

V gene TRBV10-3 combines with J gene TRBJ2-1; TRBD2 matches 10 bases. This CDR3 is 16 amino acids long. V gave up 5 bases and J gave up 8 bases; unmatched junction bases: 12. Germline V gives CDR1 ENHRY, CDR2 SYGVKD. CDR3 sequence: CAISRRAGGPVDEQFF. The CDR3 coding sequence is TGTGCCATCAGTAGAAGAGCGGGGGGGCCTGTGGATGAGCAGTTCTTC.